Detailed here is one T cell receptor beta chain. This sample is drawn from a study of CD8 T cells in Susac syndrome. Negative magnetic isolation gave CD8+ and CD4+ cells; FACS enriched CD8+ TEMRA. The RNA input was about 0.45 to 1 ug, and it was reverse transcribed with random hexamers. TCRdb independently ran MiXCR on the immunoSEQ multiplex PCR reads; one entry per CDR3 protein. The sample comprises approximately 180,000 distinct CDR3 sequences, approximately 93% of which are singletons, and around 0.1% rests with the top ten. This clonotype was obtained from a human donor with multiple sclerosis. Source material: CD4+ T cells from PBMCs.

CDR3 residues: CASSQASSYNSPLHF. DNA for the CDR3: TGTGCCAGCAGCCAGGCTAGCTCCTATAATTCACCCCTCCACTTT. The chain links TRBV3-1 to TRBJ1-6; no reliable D call. There are 15 residues in the CDR3. With 3 bases removed from V and 0 bases from J, the gap between germline ends came to 6 bases. Germline V gene sequence: CDR1 LGHDT, CDR2 YNNKEL (reference sequence).